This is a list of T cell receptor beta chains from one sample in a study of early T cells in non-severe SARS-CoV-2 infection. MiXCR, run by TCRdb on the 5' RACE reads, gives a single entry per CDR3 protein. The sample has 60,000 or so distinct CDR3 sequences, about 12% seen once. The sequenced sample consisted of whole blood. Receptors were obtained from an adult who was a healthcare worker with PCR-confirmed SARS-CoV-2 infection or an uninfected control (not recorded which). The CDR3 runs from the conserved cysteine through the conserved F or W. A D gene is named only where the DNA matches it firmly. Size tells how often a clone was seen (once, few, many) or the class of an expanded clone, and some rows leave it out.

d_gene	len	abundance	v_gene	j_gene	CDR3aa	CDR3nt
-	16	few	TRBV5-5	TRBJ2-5	CASSPKTGNYQETQYF	TGTGCCAGCAGCCCTAAAACCGGGAATTACCAAGAGACCCAGTACTTC
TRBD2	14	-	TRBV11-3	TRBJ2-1	CASSLSPLAGGQFF	TGTGCCAGCAGCCTCTCCCCTCTAGCGGGAGGGCAGTTCTTC
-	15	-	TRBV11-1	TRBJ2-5	CASSLRPSGEETQYF	TGTGCCAGCAGCTTAAGGCCCTCAGGAGAAGAGACCCAGTACTTC
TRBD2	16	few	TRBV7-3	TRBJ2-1	CASSLDAGGVYNEQFF	TGTGCCAGCAGCTTAGATGCGGGAGGAGTCTACAATGAGCAGTTCTTC
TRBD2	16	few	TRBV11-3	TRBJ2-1	CASSPRTSGGRNEQFF	TGTGCCAGCAGCCCAAGGACTAGCGGGGGGCGGAATGAGCAGTTCTTC
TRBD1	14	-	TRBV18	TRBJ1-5	CASSPSDRAQPQHF	TGTGCCAGCTCACCATCCGACAGGGCTCAGCCCCAGCATTTT
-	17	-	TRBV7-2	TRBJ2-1	CASSLLAGAVSYNEQFF	TGTGCCAGCAGCTTATTGGCGGGGGCGGTCTCCTACAATGAGCAGTTCTTC
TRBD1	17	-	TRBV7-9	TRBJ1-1	CASSLRGTGTGDTEAFF	TGTGCCAGCAGCTTGAGGGGAACCGGGACAGGGGACACTGAAGCTTTCTTT
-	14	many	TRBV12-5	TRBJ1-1	CASGEGFLNTEAFF	TGTGCTAGTGGGGAGGGGTTCCTGAACACTGAAGCTTTCTTT
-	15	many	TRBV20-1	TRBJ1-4	CSARVSFGGGEKLFF	TGCAGTGCTAGAGTTAGTTTCGGGGGCGGTGAAAAACTGTTTTTT
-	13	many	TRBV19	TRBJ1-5	CASSTGMDQPQHF	TGTGCCAGTAGTACCGGGATGGACCAGCCCCAGCATTTT
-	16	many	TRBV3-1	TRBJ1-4	CASSRRPIVTNEKLFF	TGTGCCAGCAGCCGGAGACCGATAGTAACTAATGAAAAACTGTTTTTT
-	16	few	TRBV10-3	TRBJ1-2	CAIGVRGAPEGYGYTF	TGTGCCATCGGGGTCAGGGGCGCACCCGAAGGCTATGGCTACACCTTC
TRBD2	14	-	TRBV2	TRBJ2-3	CASGTSGSTDTQYF	TGTGCCAGCGGGACTAGCGGAAGCACAGATACGCAGTATTTT
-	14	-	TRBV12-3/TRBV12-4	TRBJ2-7	CASRHPGSSYEQYF	TGTGCCAGCAGGCACCCGGGCTCATCCTACGAGCAGTACTTC
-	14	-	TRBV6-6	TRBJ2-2	CASSPDRNTGELFF	TGTGCCAGCTCCCCGGACAGGAACACCGGGGAGCTGTTTTTT
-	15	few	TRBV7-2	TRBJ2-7	CASSLGAGFSYEQYF	TGTGCCAGCAGCTTAGGGGCAGGGTTTAGCTACGAGCAGTACTTC
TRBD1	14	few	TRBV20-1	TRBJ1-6	CSPTAQGANSPLHF	TGCAGCCCTACGGCGCAGGGGGCGAACTCACCCCTCCACTTT
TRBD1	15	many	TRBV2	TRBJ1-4	CASTDSTGRKEKLFF	TGTGCCAGCACCGACTCGACAGGGCGGAAGGAAAAACTGTTTTTT
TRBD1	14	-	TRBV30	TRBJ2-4	CAWSTGGGKNIQYF	TGTGCCTGGTCGACAGGGGGCGGCAAAAACATTCAGTACTTC
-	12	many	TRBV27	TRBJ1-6	CASASIGGPIHF	TGTGCCAGCGCCTCTATAGGGGGACCTATTCACTTT
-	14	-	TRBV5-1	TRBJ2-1	CASSGAEPYNEQFF	TGCGCCAGTTCTGGGGCAGAGCCCTACAATGAGCAGTTCTTC
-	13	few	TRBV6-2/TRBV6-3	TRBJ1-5	CASSPGTLQPQHF	TGTGCCAGCAGTCCCGGGACCCTCCAGCCCCAGCATTTT
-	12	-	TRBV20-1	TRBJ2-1	CSARAAENEQFF	TGCAGTGCTAGAGCTGCGGAAAATGAGCAGTTCTTC
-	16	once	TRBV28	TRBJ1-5	CASSLFLLTTDQPQHF	TGTGCCAGCAGTTTATTTCTCCTGACAACTGATCAGCCCCAGCATTTT
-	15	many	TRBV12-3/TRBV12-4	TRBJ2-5	CASSPQRLAQETQYF	TGTGCCAGCAGTCCACAGCGGCTAGCGCAAGAGACCCAGTACTTC
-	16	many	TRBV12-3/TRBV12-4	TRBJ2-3	CASSFEDWKSTDTQYF	TGTGCCAGCAGTTTCGAAGATTGGAAAAGCACAGATACGCAGTATTTT
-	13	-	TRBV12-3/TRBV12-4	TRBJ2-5	CASSLWGEETQYF	TGTGCCAGCAGTTTATGGGGGGAGGAGACCCAGTACTTC
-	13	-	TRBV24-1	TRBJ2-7	CATSDLEGPEQYF	TGTGCCACCAGTGATTTAGAGGGTCCCGAGCAGTACTTC
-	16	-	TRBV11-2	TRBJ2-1	CASSRTRGNGNNEQFF	TGTGCCAGCAGCCGCACCCGGGGGAACGGGAACAATGAGCAGTTCTTC
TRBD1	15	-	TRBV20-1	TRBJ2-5	CSAQGQFNLGETQYF	TGCAGTGCTCAGGGACAGTTCAACCTCGGAGAGACCCAGTACTTC
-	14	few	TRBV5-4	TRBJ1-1	CASRYDGLNTEAFF	TGTGCCAGCAGATACGACGGACTGAACACTGAAGCTTTCTTT